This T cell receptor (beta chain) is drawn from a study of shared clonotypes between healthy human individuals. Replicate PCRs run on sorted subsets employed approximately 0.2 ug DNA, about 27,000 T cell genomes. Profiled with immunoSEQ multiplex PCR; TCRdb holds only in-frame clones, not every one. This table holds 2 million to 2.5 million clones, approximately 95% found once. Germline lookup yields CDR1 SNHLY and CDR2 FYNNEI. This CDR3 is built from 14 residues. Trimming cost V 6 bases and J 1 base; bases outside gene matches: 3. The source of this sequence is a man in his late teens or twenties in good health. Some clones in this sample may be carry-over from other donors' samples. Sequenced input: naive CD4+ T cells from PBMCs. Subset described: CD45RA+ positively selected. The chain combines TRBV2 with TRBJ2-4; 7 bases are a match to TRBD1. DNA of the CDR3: TGTGCCAGCAGGGCGACAGGGGCCAAAAACATTCAGTACTTC. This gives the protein CASRATGAKNIQYF. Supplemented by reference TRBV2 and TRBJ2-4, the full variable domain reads EPEVTQTPSHQVTQMGQEVILRCVPISNHLYFYWYRQILGQKVEFLVSFYNNEISEKSEIFDDQFSVERPDGSNFTLKIRSTKLEDSAMYFCASRATGAKNIQYFGAGTRLSVL.